This entry concerns a single T cell receptor beta chain. Its antigen is unidentified. This entry is derived from a study of cytomegalovirus exposure and HLA in healthy donors. Study-level information: Most genotyped donors, about four fifths of more than 300, had Caucasian-associated genetic ancestry.

The PCR was carried out with 60 Vbeta primers and 13 Jbeta primers. Only in-frame clones appear in the TCRdb table, and some are missing; sequencing was by immunoSEQ multiplex PCR. The table has fewer than 200,000 clones, roughly 80% seen once. The CDR3 has 16 amino acids. Between the trimmed V and J ends, which lost 4 bases and 0 bases, there was a span of 16 bases. Germline V CDR1 and CDR2: SEHNR, FQNEAQ (reference sequence). Regarding the study as a whole: It was reported that the classifier diagnosed cytomegalovirus status with high specificity and sensitivity in both the original and validation cohorts. There were some public TCRs occurring in many donors, but most TCR sequences were rare.

For the donor in question, CMV serostatus went unrecorded. The chain has TRBV7-9 and TRBJ2-7; maybe TRBD1 (7 bases). This TCR was sampled from a human donor in good health. The sample taken for sequencing was PBMCs. Written as DNA, the CDR3 is TGTGCCAGCAGCTCGCAGGGGGGCTTAAGCTCCTACGAGCAGTACTTC. Encoded protein: CASSSQGGLSSYEQYF.